This T cell receptor beta chain derives from a study of shared clonotypes between healthy human individuals. CDR3 length: 15 residues. Trimming cost V 1 base and J 8 bases, with 17 bases left between them. Germline V gene lookup returns CDR1 LNHNV and CDR2 YYDKDF (reference sequence). Data came from immunoSEQ multiplex PCR; TCRdb stores just in-frame clones and leaves some out. The sample has about 1.1 million clones; 75% to 85% are singletons. The clonotype originates from a man aged 18 to 35 in good health. Some clones in this sample may be carry-over from other donors' samples. The sample comprised memory CD4+ T cells from PBMCs. Noted subset: CD45RA-negative fraction. The chain combines TRBV15 with TRBJ1-2; TRBD1 is a possible D gene (5 bases). This CDR3 reads CATSRGGLDDRGYTF. CDR3 DNA: TGTGCCACCAGCAGAGGGGGACTGGACGACCGGGGCTACACCTTC.